The 7 T cell receptor beta chains in this list originate from one sample, sequenced in a study of molecular identifiers for immune sequencing clone quantification. TCRdb independently ran MiXCR on the PCR reads; one entry per CDR3 protein. Here the sample spans 490,000 or so distinct CDR3 sequences, about a quarter being singletons. Specimen: naive CD8+ T cells from blood, with Jurkat cell RNA spiked in. Subset denoted: FACS-sorted CD8+CD4-CCR7+CD45RA+ naive T cells. The receptors shown here come from a human donor in good health. Some libraries in this study had Jurkat cell RNA spiked in.

At least ten counts were recorded for this clonotype. CDR3 residues: CAWHGEFTDTQYF. DNA of the CDR3: TGTGCCTGGCACGGGGAGTTCACAGATACGCAGTATTTT. V and J are TRBV30 and TRBJ2-3, with D maybe TRBD2 (5 bases). This CDR3 has 13 amino acids. V lost 5 bases to trimming and J lost 2 bases, with 11 bases between them. Germline V lookup: CDR1 GTSNPN, CDR2 SVGIG (reference sequence).

This clonotype has at least ten counts. The chain combines TRBV13 with TRBJ2-2, with a tentative D call TRBD1 (5 bases). Germline values: CDR1 PRHDT, CDR2 FYEKMQ (reference sequence). The V and J ends lost 0 bases and 5 bases respectively, with 10 bases between them. This CDR3 comprises 15 residues. CDR3: CASSLGGARTGELFF. In DNA, the CDR3 is TGTGCCAGCAGCTTAGGTGGGGCTCGGACCGGGGAGCTGTTTTTT.

J is TRBJ2-3 and V is TRBV27; TRBD2 matches 9 bases. Trimming at V came to 3 bases and at J to 0 bases, leaving 7 bases not matched to a gene. CDR3 length: 17 residues. In germline, CDR1 is MNHEY, CDR2 SMNVEV (reference sequence). CDR3: CASSFGLAGPSTDTQYF. CDR3 bases: TGTGCCAGCAGTTTTGGGCTAGCGGGGCCTAGCACAGATACGCAGTATTTT.

Ten or more counts support this clonotype. The J gene is TRBJ2-7, the V gene TRBV4-3; 13 nucleotides match TRBD2. Germline loops: CDR1 LGHNA, CDR2 YSLEER. With V trimmed by 4 bases and J by 7 bases, 7 bases remained unmatched. The CDR3 covers 15 residues. The CDR3: CASSRLGTSGEEQYF. CDR3 bases: TGCGCCAGCAGCCGGCTTGGGACTAGCGGGGAGGAGCAGTACTTC.

This clonotype was detected once. A much larger clone lies one base from this, so it may be a read error. The V gene is TRBV4-3, the J gene TRBJ2-1, with D perhaps given as TRBD1 or TRBD2 (6 bases each). The CDR3 covers 13 residues. The germline V gene encodes CDR1 LGHNA and CDR2 YSLEER. CDR3: CASSQDAPGARLF. CDR3 bases: TGCGCCAGCAGCCAAGATGCGCCGGGGGCCCGGCTCTTC.

The table lists this clonotype with many counts. The chain uses TRBV7-9 and TRBJ2-5; D unresolved. V dropped 5 bases and J dropped 1 base, with 14 bases sitting between them. Germline CDR1 SEHNR, CDR2 FQNEAQ (reference sequence). The CDR3 is 15 amino acids. The CDR3 loop is CASSAPPTTQETQYF. The CDR3 bases are TGTGCCAGCAGCGCCCCACCTACGACCCAAGAGACCCAGTACTTC.

A word on this clonotype: Possible read error: a much larger clone is one base away. The CDR3 is CASGSPSTEAFF. As DNA, the CDR3 is TGTGCCAGCGGCTCGCCCAGCACTGAAGCTTTCTTT. V and J are TRBV7-9 and TRBJ1-1, with D uncertain. V was trimmed by 8 bases and J by 4 bases, leaving 11 bases between them. CDR3 length equals 12 residues. Germline CDR1 and CDR2: SEHNR and FQNEAQ (reference sequence).